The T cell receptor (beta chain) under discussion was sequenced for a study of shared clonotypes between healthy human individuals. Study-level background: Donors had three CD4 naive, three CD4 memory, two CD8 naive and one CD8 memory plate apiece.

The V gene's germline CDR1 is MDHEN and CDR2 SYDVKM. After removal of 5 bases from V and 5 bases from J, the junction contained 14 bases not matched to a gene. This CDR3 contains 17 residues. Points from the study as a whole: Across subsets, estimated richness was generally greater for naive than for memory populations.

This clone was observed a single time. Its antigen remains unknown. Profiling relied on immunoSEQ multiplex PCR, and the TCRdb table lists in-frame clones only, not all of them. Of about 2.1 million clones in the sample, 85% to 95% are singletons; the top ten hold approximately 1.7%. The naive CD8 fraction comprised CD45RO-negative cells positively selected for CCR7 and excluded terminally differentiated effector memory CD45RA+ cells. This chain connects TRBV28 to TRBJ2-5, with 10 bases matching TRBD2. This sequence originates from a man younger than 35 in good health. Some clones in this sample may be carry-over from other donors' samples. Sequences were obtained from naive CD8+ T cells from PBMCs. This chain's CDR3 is CASSITSGTPLVETQYF. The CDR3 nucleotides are TGTGCCAGCAGTATCACTAGCGGGACCCCCTTGGTCGAGACCCAGTACTTC.